These 23 T cell receptor beta chains originate from one sample sequenced in a study of T cell responses to AZD1222 COVID-19 vaccine. Measured with immunoSEQ multiplex PCR; TCRdb has only the in-frame clones, and not every one. The sample lists about 48,000 clones, about 91% occurring once. This specimen consisted of peripheral blood, obtained 28 days after the second AZD1222 dose. These receptors originate from an adult who received the AZD1222 COVID-19 vaccine.

The gene calls are TRBV5-6 and TRBJ1-3; 8 nucleotides agree with TRBD1. CDR1 is SGHDT, CDR2 YYEEEE, per germline. This CDR3 region has 17 residues. Germline trimming cut 2 bases from V and 4 bases from J; bases unmatched to any gene: 11. The CDR3 region is CASSLPKRQGIGNTIYF. The CDR3 bases are TGTGCCAGCAGCTTACCGAAACGACAGGGGATCGGAAACACCATATATTTT.

The V call is TRBV11-2, the J call TRBJ2-1; 12 positions match TRBD2. This CDR3 has 16 amino acids. Germline CDR1 is SGHAT and CDR2 is FQNNGV. V lost 6 bases, J lost 8 bases, and 11 bases stayed unmatched. The CDR3 sequence is CASSPTTSGGRDEQFF. CDR3 DNA: TGTGCCAGCAGTCCAACGACTAGCGGGGGACGAGATGAGCAGTTCTTC.

This clone was counted a single time. CDR3 DNA: TGCGCCAGCAGCAAGGCTAGCGGGAGGGTTAATGAGCAGTTCTTC. This gives the protein CASSKASGRVNEQFF. The chain uses TRBV4-1 and TRBJ2-1; 12 bases agree with TRBD2. The CDR3 consists of 15 residues. The germline gives CDR1 MGHRA, CDR2 YSYEKL. Trimming cost V 5 bases and J 7 bases; bases outside gene matches: 6.

This clone occurred once. J is TRBJ2-1 and V is TRBV9; perhaps TRBD1 as D (6 bases). The CDR3 consists of 13 residues. CDR1 is SGDLS and CDR2 is YYNGEE in the germline V gene. Trimming removed 0 bases at V and 8 bases at J, with 9 bases between. The CDR3 here is CASSVAQGDEQFF. CDR3 bases: TGTGCCAGCAGCGTAGCACAGGGCGATGAGCAGTTCTTC.

This clone appeared once. V gene TRBV19 combines with J gene TRBJ2-2; D may match TRBD1 or TRBD2 (6 bases each). The V and J ends lost 7 bases and 3 bases respectively, with 12 bases between them. Germline V gives CDR1 LNHDA, CDR2 SQIVND (reference sequence). There are 14 residues in the CDR3. CDR3 amino acids: CASTPGGYTGELFF. DNA for the CDR3: TGTGCCAGTACGCCCGGGGGCTACACCGGGGAGCTGTTTTTT.

V is TRBV28 and J is TRBJ1-1; unclear D gene. This CDR3 is 12 amino acids long. CDR1 is MDHEN and CDR2 is SYDVKM in the germline V gene. Trimming stripped 10 bases from V and 0 bases from J, with 9 bases between. CDR3 in amino acids: CATVSLNTEAFF. The CDR3 coding sequence is TGTGCCACCGTGAGTTTGAACACTGAAGCTTTCTTT.

V and J are TRBV6-1 and TRBJ2-7; possible D gene TRBD2, 6 bases. Germline V CDR1 and CDR2: MNHNS, SASEGT. V was shortened by 0 bases and J by 1 base, with 7 bases between the two germline ends. CDR3 length equals 14 residues. CDR3 amino acids: CASSEARGSYEQYF. DNA of the CDR3: TGTGCCAGCAGTGAAGCTCGGGGGTCCTACGAGCAGTACTTC.

The chain carries TRBV2 and TRBJ2-7; a weak D match, TRBD2 (5 bases). The CDR3 totals 14 residues. CDR1 is SNHLY, CDR2 FYNNEI, per germline. V lost 11 bases and J lost 6, with 23 bases in between. In nucleotides, the CDR3 is TGTGCCCTGTCGCCGGGGTCGAGGTGGGTCGAGCAGTACTTC. The encoded protein is CALSPGSRWVEQYF.

V gene TRBV25-1 combines with J gene TRBJ1-2; D perhaps matches TRBD1 (5 bases). The CDR3 is made up of 12 amino acids. Germline V gene lookup returns CDR1 MGHDK and CDR2 SYGVNS. With 3 bases removed from V and 7 bases from J, the gap between germline ends came to 9 bases. The CDR3: CASSDFGTGYTF. The CDR3 bases are TGTGCCAGCAGTGATTTCGGGACTGGCTACACCTTC.

V usage is TRBV5-6 and J usage is TRBJ2-7; 7 bases line up with TRBD2. Germline lookup yields CDR1 SGHDT and CDR2 YYEEEE. There are 14 residues in the CDR3. With V trimmed by 5 bases and J by 3 bases, 8 bases remained unmatched. CDR3 sequence (DNA): TGTGCCAGCAGTTACGGACCGGGGGGCTACGAGCAGTACTTC. It codes for CASSYGPGGYEQYF.

This sequence joins TRBV5-8 and TRBJ2-6, with D uncertain. Between the trimmed V and J ends, which lost 5 bases and 0 bases, there was a span of 12 bases. The CDR3 loop spans 16 amino acids. CDR1 is SGHTS and CDR2 is YDEGEE in the germline V gene. CDR3: CASRIFTVSGANVLTF. The CDR3 coding sequence is TGTGCCAGCAGAATATTCACCGTCTCTGGGGCCAACGTCCTGACTTTC.

The chain joins TRBV18 to TRBJ2-7; 9 bases agree with TRBD1. CDR1 is KGHSH, CDR2 LQKENI, per germline. The CDR3 runs 16 residues. The V segment lost 3 bases and the J segment 2 bases; nucleotides outside the gene matches: 8. CDR3 amino acids: CASSPPRTGEAYEQYF. CDR3 bases: TGTGCCAGCTCACCCCCTAGGACAGGGGAGGCCTACGAGCAGTACTTC.

This rearrangement joins TRBV27 to TRBJ2-7; 9 bases are shared with TRBD1. Losses at the gene ends were 3 bases for V and 12 bases for J; bases not matched to a gene: 12. Germline assignment: CDR1 MNHEY and CDR2 SMNVEV (reference sequence). The CDR3 runs 14 residues. The CDR3 DNA reads TGTGCCAGCAGTTTCCGGGACAGGGAGTCTAGTCCGTACTTC. This sequence encodes CASSFRDRESSPYF.

This chain links TRBV28 with TRBJ1-5, with 8 bases lining up with TRBD1. The CDR3 consists of 15 residues. J was trimmed by 4 bases and V by 6 bases; bases with no gene match: 8. The germline V gene encodes CDR1 MDHEN and CDR2 SYDVKM. DNA of the CDR3: TGTGCCAGCAGCCCCGCCCGGACAGGGAATCAGCCCCAGCATTTT. Protein: CASSPARTGNQPQHF.

CDR3: CASSQDPYTGELFF. CDR3 in DNA: TGTGCCAGCAGCCAAGATCCTTACACCGGGGAGCTGTTTTTT. The chain has TRBV3-1 (or the pseudogene TRBV3-2) and TRBJ2-2; D gene uncertain. CDR1 is LGHDT, CDR2 YNNKEL, per germline (reference sequence). CDR3 size: 14 residues. V shed 0 bases and J shed 3 bases, with 5 bases lying between them.

The chain has TRBV11-2 and TRBJ1-1, with a possible D match to TRBD1 (6 bases). The CDR3 spans 13 residues. Trimming took 3 bases from V and 3 from J, leaving 8 bases between them. Germline CDR1 SGHAT, CDR2 FQNNGV. The CDR3 region is CASSLAGDTEAFF. The CDR3 DNA reads as TGTGCCAGCAGCTTGGCAGGGGACACTGAAGCTTTCTTT.

The genes are TRBV9 and TRBJ2-1, with 10 positions matching TRBD2. Germline CDR1 is SGDLS and CDR2 is YYNGEE. This CDR3 comprises 16 residues. The V gene end was trimmed by 4 bases and the J gene end by 7 bases; junction bases not matched to a gene: 11. The CDR3 loop is CASSPPQREGGNEQFF. The CDR3 nucleotides are TGTGCCAGCAGCCCGCCCCAGCGGGAGGGTGGTAATGAGCAGTTCTTC.

CDR3 sequence reads: CASSWDDPGAGYTF. DNA of the CDR3: TGCGCCAGCAGCTGGGATGACCCAGGCGCGGGCTACACCTTC. The chain has TRBV5-1 and TRBJ1-2; D unresolved. This CDR3 spans 14 amino acids. The germline V gene has CDR1 SGHRS and CDR2 YFSETQ. The V gene lost 3 bases and the J gene lost 8 bases, with 17 bases spanning the gap.

This clone was counted a single time. This sequence joins TRBV5-6 and TRBJ2-7, with 9 bases lining up with TRBD1. Trimming removed 0 bases from V and 3 bases from J; junction bases left unmatched: 4. The germline gives CDR1 SGHDT, CDR2 YYEEEE. The CDR3 is made up of 15 amino acids. The CDR3 loop is CASSLATGGDYEQYF. CDR3 coding DNA: TGTGCCAGCAGCTTGGCGACAGGGGGGGACTACGAGCAGTACTTC.

V usage is TRBV5-1 and J usage is TRBJ2-1, with D hard to call. From germline, CDR1 is SGHRS and CDR2 YFSETQ. Trimming cost V 0 bases and J 6 bases, with 16 bases left between them. The CDR3 has 16 residues. The CDR3 coding sequence is TGCGCCAGCAGCTTGGCCGAAGGCAAACGGCTCAATGAGCAGTTCTTC. As protein: CASSLAEGKRLNEQFF.

This chain's CDR3 is CATSDQTSEDSYNEQFF. The CDR3 nucleotides read TGTGCCACCAGTGACCAGACTAGCGAGGACTCCTACAATGAGCAGTTCTTC. The J gene is TRBJ2-1, the V gene TRBV24-1; 8 bases are a match to TRBD2. V was pared by 4 bases and J by 0 bases, with 7 bases of the junction left unmatched. Germline CDR1 and CDR2: KGHDR and SFDVKD. The CDR3 is made up of 17 amino acids.

The chain joins TRBV7-8 to TRBJ2-4; D is unresolved. The V gene's germline CDR1 is SGHVS and CDR2 FQNEAQ. The CDR3 contains 14 residues. Trimming shortened V by 4 bases and J by 2 bases, and 9 bases separated the two germline ends. The CDR3 sequence is CASSYGSSKNIQYF. The CDR3 region has the DNA TGTGCCAGCAGCTACGGCAGCTCCAAAAACATTCAGTACTTC.

The chain couples TRBV7-2 to TRBJ2-7, with 7 bases identical to TRBD1. J lost 3 bases, V lost 5 bases, and 7 bases had no gene match. Germline V lookup: CDR1 SGHTA, CDR2 FQGNSA. The CDR3 is 14 residues long. The CDR3 region has the DNA TGTGCCAGCAGCGCACGACAGGGAATCTACGAGCAGTACTTC. Translated, it gives CASSARQGIYEQYF.